This T cell receptor (beta chain) was sequenced in a study of PD-1 blockade in classical Hodgkin lymphoma. Study-level background: Patients were treated with nivolumab at 3 mg/kg, and this was given intravenously every 2 weeks.

Per the germline V gene, CDR1 is SEHNR and CDR2 is FQNEAQ (reference sequence). J lost 10 bases, V lost 6 bases, and 16 bases had no gene match. The CDR3 length is 16 residues. Study-wide results and limits: Reported baseline diversity: healthy donors highest, relapsed/refractory patients lowest. Nivolumab initiation under 1 year post-ASCT meant exclusion. Complete responders possessed baseline diversity comparable to newly diagnosed patients.

After autologous stem cell transplantation all patients relapsed, and prior brentuximab vedotin exposure differed between cohorts. With respect to this clone: What it binds is unknown.

Produced via immunoSEQ multiplex PCR; TCRdb's table is partial and in-frame only. The profile shows under 60,000 clones, 73% of them singletons. The chain links TRBV7-9 to TRBJ2-1; 9 nucleotides align to TRBD1. This clonotype was obtained from a human donor with classical Hodgkin lymphoma. Specimen: peripheral blood mononuclear cells (PBMCs), collected before the second cycle of nivolumab. As DNA, the CDR3 is TGTGCCAGCAGTAAAACGGCGGGACAGGGCTCCTGGGAGCAGTTCTTC. Translation gives CASSKTAGQGSWEQFF.